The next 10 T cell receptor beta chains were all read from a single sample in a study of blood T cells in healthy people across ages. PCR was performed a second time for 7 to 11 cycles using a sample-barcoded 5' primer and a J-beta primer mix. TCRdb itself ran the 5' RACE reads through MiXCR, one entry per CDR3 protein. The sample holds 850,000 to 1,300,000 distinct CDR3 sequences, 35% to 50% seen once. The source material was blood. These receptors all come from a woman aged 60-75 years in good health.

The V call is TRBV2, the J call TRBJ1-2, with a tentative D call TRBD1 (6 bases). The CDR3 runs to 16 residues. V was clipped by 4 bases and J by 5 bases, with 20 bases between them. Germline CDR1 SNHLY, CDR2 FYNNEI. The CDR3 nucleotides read TGTGCCAGCAGTGTGAAGGGGGATCTTCCTTTTTATGGCTACACCTTC. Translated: CASSVKGDLPFYGYTF.

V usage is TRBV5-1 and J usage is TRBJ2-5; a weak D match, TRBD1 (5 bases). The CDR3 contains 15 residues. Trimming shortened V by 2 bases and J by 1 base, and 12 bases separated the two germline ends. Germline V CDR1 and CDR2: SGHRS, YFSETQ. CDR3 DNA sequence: TGCGCCAGCAGCTTTTCAGGGCGTCTCCAAGAGACCCAGTACTTC. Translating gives CASSFSGRLQETQYF.

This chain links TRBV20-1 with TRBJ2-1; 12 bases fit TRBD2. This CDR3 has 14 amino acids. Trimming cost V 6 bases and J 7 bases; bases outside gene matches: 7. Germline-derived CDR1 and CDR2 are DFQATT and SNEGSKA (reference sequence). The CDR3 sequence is CSALLAGGRNEQFF. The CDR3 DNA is TGCAGTGCACTTCTAGCGGGAGGGAGGAATGAGCAGTTCTTC.

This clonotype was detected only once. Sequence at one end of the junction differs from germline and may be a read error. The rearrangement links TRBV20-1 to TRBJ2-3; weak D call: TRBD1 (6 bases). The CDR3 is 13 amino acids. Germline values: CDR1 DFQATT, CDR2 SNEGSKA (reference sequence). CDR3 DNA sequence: TGCAGAGCTAAGACAGGAAACACAGATACGCAGTATTTT. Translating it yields CRAKTGNTDTQYF.

The CDR3 coding sequence is TGCGCCAGCAGCCAAGTTCAGGGCTACACTGAAGCTTTCTTT. As protein: CASSQVQGYTEAFF. The V and J genes are TRBV4-1 and TRBJ1-1; D possibly corresponds to TRBD1 (5 bases). The CDR3 loop spans 14 amino acids. Germline V lookup: CDR1 MGHRA, CDR2 YSYEKL. Between the trimmed V and J ends, which lost 1 base and 3 bases, there was a span of 9 bases.

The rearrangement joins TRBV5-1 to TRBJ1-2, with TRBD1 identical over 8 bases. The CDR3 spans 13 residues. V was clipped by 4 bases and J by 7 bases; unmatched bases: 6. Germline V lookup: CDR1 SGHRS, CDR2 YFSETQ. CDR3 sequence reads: CASSQQGVGGYTF. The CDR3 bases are TGCGCCAGCAGCCAACAGGGGGTTGGTGGCTACACCTTC.

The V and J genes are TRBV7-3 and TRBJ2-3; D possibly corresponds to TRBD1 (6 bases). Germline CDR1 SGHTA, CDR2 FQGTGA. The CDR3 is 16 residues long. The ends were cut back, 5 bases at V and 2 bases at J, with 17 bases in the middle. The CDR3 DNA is TGTGCCAGCAGCCCAACCAGGGGTCTTAACACAGATACGCAGTATTTT. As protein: CASSPTRGLNTDTQYF.

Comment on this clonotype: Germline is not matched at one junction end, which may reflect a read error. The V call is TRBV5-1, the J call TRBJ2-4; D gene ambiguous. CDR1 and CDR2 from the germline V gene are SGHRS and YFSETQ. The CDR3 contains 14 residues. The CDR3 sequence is CAGSFEVAKNIQYF. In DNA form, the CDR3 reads TGCGCCGGCAGCTTTGAGGTAGCCAAAAACATTCAGTACTTC.

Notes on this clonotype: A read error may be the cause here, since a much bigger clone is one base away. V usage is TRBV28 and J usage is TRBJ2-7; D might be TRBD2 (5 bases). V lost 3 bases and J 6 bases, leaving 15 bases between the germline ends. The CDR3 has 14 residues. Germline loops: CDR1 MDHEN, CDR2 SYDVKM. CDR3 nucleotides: TGTGCCAGCAGTTTTTTAGAGAATCGGGGCGAGCAGTACTTC. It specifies CASSFLENRGEQYF.

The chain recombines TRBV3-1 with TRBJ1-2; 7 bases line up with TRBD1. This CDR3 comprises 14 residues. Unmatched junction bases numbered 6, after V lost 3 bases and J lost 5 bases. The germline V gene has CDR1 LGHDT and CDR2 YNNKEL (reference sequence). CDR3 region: CASSHRQGSYGYTF. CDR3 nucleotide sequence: TGTGCCAGCAGCCATCGACAGGGTAGTTATGGCTACACCTTC.